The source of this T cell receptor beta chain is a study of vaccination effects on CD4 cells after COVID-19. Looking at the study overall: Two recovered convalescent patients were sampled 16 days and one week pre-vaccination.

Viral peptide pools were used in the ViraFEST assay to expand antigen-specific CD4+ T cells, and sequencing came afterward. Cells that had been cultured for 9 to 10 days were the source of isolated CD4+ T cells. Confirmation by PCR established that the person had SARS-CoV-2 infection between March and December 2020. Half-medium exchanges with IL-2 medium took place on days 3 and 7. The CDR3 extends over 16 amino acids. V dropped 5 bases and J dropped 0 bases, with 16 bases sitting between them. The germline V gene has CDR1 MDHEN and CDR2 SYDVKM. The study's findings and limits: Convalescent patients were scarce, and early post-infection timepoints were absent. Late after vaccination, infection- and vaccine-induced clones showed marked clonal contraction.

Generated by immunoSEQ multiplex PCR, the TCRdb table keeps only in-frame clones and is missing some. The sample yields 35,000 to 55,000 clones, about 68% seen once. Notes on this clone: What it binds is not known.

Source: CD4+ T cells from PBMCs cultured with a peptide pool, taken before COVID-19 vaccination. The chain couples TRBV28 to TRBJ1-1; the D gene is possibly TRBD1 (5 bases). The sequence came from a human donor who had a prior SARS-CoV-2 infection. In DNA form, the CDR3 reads TGTGCCAGCAGTCCGCGAGGGGAGCTAATGAACACTGAAGCTTTCTTT. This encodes CASSPRGELMNTEAFF.